The T cell receptor (beta chain) described here comes from a study of Ad26.COV2.S vaccination and SARS-CoV-2 variants. Study as a whole: A COV1001 Ad26.COV2.S trial-arm participant provided the sample. Recipients of Ad26.COV2.S got it intramuscularly, once or twice 56 days apart. Study-wide results and limits: Substantial breadth was reportedly displayed by spike-specific CD8+ and CD4+ T cell responses after vaccination.

Germline V gene sequence: CDR1 SGHNT, CDR2 YENEEA. The V and J ends lost 1 base and 0 bases respectively, with 19 bases between them. This CDR3 spans 18 amino acids. Sequencing was performed with immunoSEQ multiplex PCR; in TCRdb, only in-frame clones are kept and a portion is missing. The sample carries 380,000 or so clones, roughly 90% recorded once. Described treatment: over 15 received Ad26.COV2.S at low or high dose, single or two shots; about 5 received placebo; per-sample allocation not given. Sampling was performed 63 days after the first vaccine or placebo injection. An adult of 18-55 years in Boston served as donor. Concerning this clone: The target antigen is unknown.

V gene TRBV11-3 combines with J gene TRBJ2-7, with D possibly TRBD1 on 6 matching bases. Sequenced material: peripheral blood, taken in a trial of Ad26.COV2.S vaccine versus placebo. This receptor was identified in a person aged 18-65 years who received the Ad26.COV2.S COVID-19 vaccine or a placebo. CDR3 loop: CASSLGKDRTYYSYEQYF. CDR3 sequence (DNA): TGTGCCAGCAGCTTAGGGAAGGACAGAACATACTACTCCTACGAGCAGTACTTC.